This TCR beta chain was observed in a study of regulatory T cells in long-lasting Graves disease. Background on the study: Antithyroid drugs had been given to newly diagnosed Graves' patients for under 3 months.

The authors built TCR beta libraries using iRepertoire HTBI primers and Arm-PCR of CDR3 regions. TCRdb re-called the multiplex PCR reads through MiXCR, storing one row per CDR3 protein. Of about 420,000 distinct CDR3 sequences detected, roughly 15% appear once; the ten largest clones hold around 23%. This clonotype has at least ten counts. Noted time point: newly diagnosed GD, antithyroid drugs for less than 3 months. From PBMCs, RNA was extracted and then used to make the TCR library. This CDR3 spans 15 amino acids. Deletions cut 6 bases from V and 0 bases from J, with 15 bases between. Germline V gene lookup returns CDR1 MDHEN and CDR2 SYDVKM. These same records also appear under a second study, on T cells in Graves' hyperthyroidism and ophthalmopathy.

This clonotype was obtained from a woman under 30 with Graves disease. Sequencing was performed on peripheral blood mononuclear cells (PBMCs), taken at new diagnosis, from a patient treated with antithyroid drugs. The chain links TRBV28 to TRBJ2-7; D is unresolved. CDR3 DNA: TGTGCCAGCAGCCTCCCTAGTCTAAGCTCCTACGAGCAGTACTTC. It yields the protein CASSLPSLSSYEQYF.